This T cell receptor (beta chain) appears in the sequencing data of a study of blood T cells in healthy people across ages. Primers used in a second PCR of about 6 to 12 cycles were a sample-barcoded 5' primer and a J-beta primer mix. In TCRdb, the 5' RACE reads were re-called with MiXCR into one record per CDR3 protein. The sample shows about 640,000 distinct CDR3 sequences, about 28% of them seen only once. This clonotype was detected many times. From germline, CDR1 is SGHDT and CDR2 YYEEEE. Unmatched junction bases numbered 4, after V lost 0 bases and J lost 7 bases. CDR3 length: 15 amino acids. The sample providers were healthy Caucasian people from Russia, aged roughly 6 to 95.

The V and J genes are TRBV5-6 and TRBJ1-6, with 7 nucleotides matching TRBD1. This TCR was sampled from a woman over 75 in good health. The specimen was blood. The CDR3 nucleotides read TGTGCCAGCAGCTTGGGTAAGGGGGCAAATTCACCCCTCCACTTT. Amino acids: CASSLGKGANSPLHF.